This TCR beta chain was recovered during a study of blood T cell repertoires in COVID-19. On the study more broadly: Specimens from acute and convalescent COVID-19 originated in the United States, Italy and Spain. Nucleic acid was either cDNA or gDNA, and it came from T cells, B-cell-depleted T cells, or PBMCs.

The data were produced by immunoSEQ multiplex PCR, yet TCRdb's version contains in-frame clones alone and is incomplete. The table has 200,000 to 250,000 clones, around 87% seen once. Those who participated ranged in age from roughly 18 to 90 years and resided in 24 US areas. The clonotype was recovered from a woman under 30 in a cohort exposed to, infected with or recovered from COVID-19 (not recorded which). Sequencing was carried out using PBMCs or T cells enriched from blood (not recorded which).

The CDR3 loop is CASSRDSEKLFF. CDR3 bases: TGTGCCAGCAGTAGGGACAGTGAAAAACTGTTTTTT. V is TRBV2 and J is TRBJ1-4; 7 positions match TRBD1. Germline assignment: CDR1 SNHLY and CDR2 FYNNEI. V was pared by 5 bases and J by 7 bases, with 1 base of the junction left unmatched. CDR3 length equals 12 residues.